These 27 T cell receptor beta chains originate from one sample sequenced in a study of CD8+ T cells in alopecia areata. Investigators isolated RNA and reverse transcribed it into cDNA to act as the sequencing template. Using immunoSEQ multiplex PCR, the repertoire was profiled, and TCRdb retains in-frame clones only, with some absent. The sample has 150,000 to 200,000 clones; around three fifths are singletons. Treatment reported: oral pan-JAK inhibitor, 5-10 mg twice daily. Sequencing was performed on CD4+ T cells sorted from blood, taken at week 4, from a patient treated with tofacitinib. The receptor source for this set is a human donor with alopecia areata.

CDR3 sequence reads: CASSPPSRTSGGQRGEQFF. The DNA of the CDR3 is TGTGCCAGCTCACCCCCCTCCAGGACTAGCGGGGGGCAACGGGGTGAGCAGTTCTTC. The rearrangement links TRBV18 to TRBJ2-1; TRBD2 matches 14 bases. Germline lookup yields CDR1 KGHSH and CDR2 LQKENI. The CDR3 contains 19 residues. The junction had 16 bases not matched to a gene; V was cut back by 3 bases and J by 9 bases.

This clone is a singleton in its sample. This CDR3 is also generated by other DNA sequences in the sample. The chain links TRBV30 to TRBJ1-5, with 8 bases matching TRBD1. CDR1 is GTSNPN and CDR2 is SVGIG in the germline V gene (reference sequence). The CDR3 totals 13 residues. The V and J ends lost 0 bases and 6 bases, in that order; junction bases with no gene match: 1. In nucleotides, the CDR3 is TGTGCCTGGAGTGTACAGGGGGGTCAGCCCCAGCATTTT. Its translation: CAWSVQGGQPQHF.

This clone showed up just once. The chain is built from TRBV30 and TRBJ2-7; D is possibly TRBD1 or TRBD2 (5 bases each). CDR3 length equals 13 residues. V lost 4 bases and J lost 6, with 16 bases in between. Germline CDR1 GTSNPN, CDR2 SVGIG (reference sequence). This CDR3 reads CAWTPGSLSEQYF. CDR3 coding DNA: TGTGCCTGGACCCCAGGGAGTTTATCCGAGCAGTACTTC.

The chain combines TRBV7-3 with TRBJ1-2; the D is unclear. Germline CDR1 and CDR2: SGHTA and FQGTGA. Trimming left V 5 bases short and J 8 bases short, with 18 bases between. The CDR3 extends over 14 amino acids. CDR3 sequence: CASSPDGLRSGYTF. For the CDR3, the DNA is TGTGCCAGCAGCCCGGACGGTCTGAGGTCGGGCTACACCTTC.

CDR3 protein: CASSGSYNSPLHF. For the CDR3, the DNA is TGTGCCAGCAGCGGATCCTATAATTCACCCCTCCACTTT. The chain links TRBV7-2 to TRBJ1-6; D remains ambiguous. Trimming shortened V by 5 bases and J by 1 base, and 3 bases separated the two germline ends. The CDR3 has 13 amino acids. The germline V gene encodes CDR1 SGHTA and CDR2 FQGNSA.

This clone has just one count. This chain joins TRBV9 and TRBJ2-6, with TRBD1 as a possible D gene (5 bases). The germline V and J ends were trimmed by 4 bases and 3 bases, with 17 bases remaining between them. CDR1 and CDR2 (germline): SGDLS, YYNGEE. This CDR3 is built from 17 residues. The CDR3: CASSPHTQGSGANVLTF. CDR3 sequence (DNA): TGTGCCAGCAGCCCGCACACCCAGGGAAGTGGGGCCAACGTCCTGACTTTC.

There are a few counts of this clone. The chain uses TRBV12-5 and TRBJ2-7, with 7 bases lining up with TRBD1. This CDR3 comprises 15 residues. V lost 5 bases to trimming and J lost 0 bases; unmatched junction nucleotides: 7. Germline CDR1 is LGHNT and CDR2 is FRNRAP. The CDR3 loop reads CASGLPTGISYEQYF. CDR3 DNA: TGTGCTAGTGGTCTACCGACAGGGATCTCCTACGAGCAGTACTTC.

The CDR3 DNA follows: TGCGCCAGCAGCTTGCAGTCGCCGAACACCGGGGAGCTGTTTTTT. It codes for CASSLQSPNTGELFF. The rearrangement joins TRBV5-1 to TRBJ2-2; no firm D call. CDR3 size: 15 residues. Germline V lookup: CDR1 SGHRS, CDR2 YFSETQ. Trimming took off 1 base at V and 0 bases at J, with 7 bases between the two ends.

This clone was seen more than once but under ten times. This rearrangement joins TRBV27 to TRBJ2-6; D call uncertain. Germline V gene lookup returns CDR1 MNHEY and CDR2 SMNVEV (reference sequence). Trimming took off 11 bases at V and 4 bases at J, with 12 bases between the two ends. This CDR3 comprises 13 residues. CDR3 DNA sequence: TGTGCCGCCGCTACGCTGGGGGCCAACGTCCTGACTTTC. This sequence encodes CAAATLGANVLTF.

J is TRBJ2-7 and V is TRBV4-2, with TRBD1 as a possible D gene (5 bases). This CDR3 is built from 13 residues. Germline CDR1 is LGHNA and CDR2 is YNFKEQ. V dropped 1 base and J dropped 3 bases, with 7 bases sitting between them. CDR3 region: CASSQARGYEQYF. DNA for the CDR3: TGTGCCAGCAGCCAAGCTAGGGGCTACGAGCAGTACTTC.

The rearrangement links TRBV9 to TRBJ2-5; D not certain. V was clipped by 0 bases and J by 4 bases, with 10 bases between them. The CDR3 has 14 amino acids. Germline V lookup: CDR1 SGDLS, CDR2 YYNGEE. The CDR3 DNA reads as TGTGCCAGCAGCGTAGCTCCGATGACAGAGACCCAGTACTTC. Translated: CASSVAPMTETQYF.

In DNA form, the CDR3 reads TGTGCCAGCAGAGGCCCCGGGGCCAACGTCCTGACTTTC. Its protein is CASRGPGANVLTF. This chain uses TRBV25-1 with TRBJ2-6; no reliable D call. V was shortened by 6 bases and J by 4 bases, with 7 bases between the two germline ends. The CDR3 has 13 amino acids. CDR1 is MGHDK and CDR2 is SYGVNS in the germline V gene.

This clone turned up a few times. CDR3 in DNA: TGTGCCTGGAGTGTAGCAGGCCAGCTATATGGCTACACCTTC. It translates to CAWSVAGQLYGYTF. V and J are TRBV30 and TRBJ1-2; no clear D. From germline, CDR1 is GTSNPN and CDR2 SVGIG (reference sequence). The CDR3 consists of 14 residues. Deletions cut 0 bases from V and 5 bases from J, with 13 bases between.

The chain uses TRBV25-1 and TRBJ2-3, with D perhaps TRBD2 (6 bases). V was clipped by 3 bases and J by 0 bases, with 10 bases between them. Germline V gives CDR1 MGHDK, CDR2 SYGVNS. The CDR3 totals 15 residues. The CDR3 is CASSDVGGSTDTQYF. DNA for the CDR3: TGTGCCAGCAGTGACGTCGGGGGTAGCACAGATACGCAGTATTTT.

V usage is TRBV27 and J usage is TRBJ2-7; perhaps TRBD1 as D (8 bases). This CDR3 is 15 amino acids long. Germline CDR1 and CDR2: MNHEY and SMNVEV (reference sequence). Between the trimmed V and J ends, which lost 6 bases and 4 bases, there was a span of 19 bases. CDR3 in amino acids: CASRQGGSSTYEQYF. CDR3 sequence (DNA): TGTGCCAGCAGACAGGGGGGGTCCTCAACGTACGAGCAGTACTTC.

V gene TRBV6-5 combines with J gene TRBJ1-5, with D tentatively TRBD1 (6 bases). The germline V and J ends were trimmed by 5 bases and 4 bases, with 9 bases remaining between them. Per germline, CDR1 MNHEY and CDR2 SVGAGI. The CDR3 contains 13 residues. The CDR3 nucleotides read TGTGCCAGCAGTAGGACAGTAAATCAGCCCCAGCATTTT. This sequence encodes CASSRTVNQPQHF.

V is TRBV4-1 and J is TRBJ2-7, with D perhaps matching TRBD2 (7 bases). Germline CDR1 is MGHRA and CDR2 is YSYEKL. The CDR3 covers 16 residues. The V gene lost 2 bases and the J gene lost 5 bases, with 19 bases spanning the gap. The CDR3 here is CASSQPPVAGADEQYF. The CDR3 DNA reads TGCGCCAGCAGCCAACCTCCCGTTGCGGGGGCCGACGAGCAGTACTTC.

The chain links TRBV29-1 to TRBJ1-1; D not resolved. The CDR3 contains 12 residues. Trimming shortened V by 3 bases and J by 5 bases, and 10 bases separated the two germline ends. The V gene's germline CDR1 is SQVTM and CDR2 ANQGSEA. The DNA of the CDR3 is TGCAGCGTTGATTTCAGTTATACTGAAGCTTTCTTT. Its translation is CSVDFSYTEAFF.

This clone was counted once. The chain carries TRBV30 and TRBJ2-7, with 8 positions matching TRBD1. The CDR3 sequence is 14 residues long. Trimming at V came to 3 bases and at J to 6 bases, leaving 10 bases not matched to a gene. In germline, CDR1 is GTSNPN, CDR2 SVGIG (reference sequence). The CDR3 is CAWSLWTGPSEQYF. The CDR3 DNA reads as TGTGCCTGGAGCCTCTGGACAGGGCCCAGCGAGCAGTACTTC.

Only a few counts were recorded for this clone. The chain recombines TRBV7-3 with TRBJ2-3; TRBD2 aligns across 14 bases. The V gene end was trimmed by 5 bases and the J gene end by 4 bases; junction bases not matched to a gene: 23. This CDR3 contains 22 residues. Germline V gene sequence: CDR1 SGHTA, CDR2 FQGTGA. The CDR3 nucleotides read TGTGCCAGCAGCCCTCGTAGGCTCGGACTAGCGGGGGGCTTAACGGGAGCAGATACGCAGTATTTT. The encoded protein is CASSPRRLGLAGGLTGADTQYF.

The chain couples TRBV19 to TRBJ2-4; D remains ambiguous. Between the trimmed V and J ends, which lost 7 bases and 15 bases, there was a span of 16 bases. The CDR3 covers 11 residues. Germline lookup yields CDR1 LNHDA and CDR2 SQIVND (reference sequence). The CDR3 spells CASTSGPRMYF. The DNA for the CDR3 is TGTGCCAGTACCTCCGGACCGAGGATGTACTTC. The full variable domain, with the rest looked up from reference TRBV19 and TRBJ2-4, is DGGITQSPKYLFRKEGQNVTLSCEQNLNHDAMYWYRQDPGQGLRLIYYSQIVNDFQKGDIAEGYSVSREKKESFPLTVTSAQKNPTAFYLCASTSGPRMYFGAGTRLSVL.

J is TRBJ2-1 and V is TRBV7-9; 7 bases align to TRBD1. The V segment lost 4 bases and the J segment 6 bases; nucleotides outside the gene matches: 3. The CDR3 spans 13 residues. Germline V CDR1 and CDR2: SEHNR, FQNEAQ (reference sequence). This chain's CDR3 is CASSSTGSNEQFF. CDR3 nucleotide sequence: TGTGCCAGCAGCTCGACAGGGAGCAATGAGCAGTTCTTC.

The chain joins TRBV12-5 to TRBJ2-2; 10 bases fit TRBD2. The J segment lost 6 bases and the V segment lost 7 bases, leaving 8 bases of the junction unmatched. This CDR3 contains 15 residues. Per the germline V gene, CDR1 is LGHNT and CDR2 is FRNRAP. The CDR3 protein is CASAPLAGGAGELFF. The CDR3 coding sequence is TGTGCTAGTGCCCCCTTAGCGGGGGGCGCCGGGGAGCTGTTTTTT.

The chain employs TRBV6-6 and TRBJ1-5; D unclear. The CDR3 runs 16 residues. Trimming took off 5 bases at V and 0 bases at J, with 14 bases between the two ends. Germline values: CDR1 MNHNY, CDR2 SVGAGI (reference sequence). CDR3: CASSVRGGNSNQPQHF. DNA for the CDR3: TGTGCCAGCAGTGTCAGAGGAGGGAATAGCAATCAGCCCCAGCATTTT.

Points on this clone: At the DNA level, this CDR3 is encoded by other sequences in the same sample as well. V and J are TRBV6-5 and TRBJ2-1; no firm D call. Trimming shortened V by 0 bases and J by 3 bases, and 3 bases separated the two germline ends. The CDR3 is made up of 13 amino acids. Germline CDR1 and CDR2: MNHEY and SVGAGI. CDR3 nucleotide sequence: TGTGCCAGCAGTTACTCTCTCTACAATGAGCAGTTCTTC. Its translation is CASSYSLYNEQFF.

V is TRBV29-1 and J is TRBJ1-2; the D is unclear. This CDR3 is 12 amino acids long. Germline V gives CDR1 SQVTM, CDR2 ANQGSEA. Deletions cut 5 bases from V and 2 bases from J, with 9 bases between. The CDR3 is CSVHGPNYGYTF. The CDR3 bases are TGCAGCGTTCATGGGCCGAACTATGGCTACACCTTC.

This chain uses TRBV29-1 with TRBJ1-2, with D unresolved. Looked up from germline, CDR1 is SQVTM and CDR2 is ANQGSEA. The CDR3 spans 15 residues. With 3 bases removed from V and 4 bases from J, the gap between germline ends came to 18 bases. CDR3 in DNA: TGCAGCGTTGAGGAGGACGGACTCGCCTTCTATGGCTACACCTTC. Its translation: CSVEEDGLAFYGYTF.